This T cell receptor beta chain came from a study of T cell responses to AZD1222 COVID-19 vaccine. Worth noting for this clone: What it recognizes is unknown.

General study findings and limits: Repertoires were sampled only after the peak T cell response. Within unmutated variant regions lay the reported targets of nearly half of spike-specific TCRs. Only 5 or 6 people who got AZD1222 tested seropositive at baseline.

Germline loops: CDR1 MNHNS, CDR2 SASEGT. This CDR3 is 14 amino acids long. V lost 2 bases and J 5 bases, leaving 12 bases between the germline ends. Sequencing used immunoSEQ multiplex PCR; TCRdb keeps in-frame clones, though not all of them. The sample includes more than 120,000 clones, around 90% of them seen just once. The sample in question was peripheral blood, obtained 28 days after the second AZD1222 dose. The rearrangement joins TRBV6-1 to TRBJ2-5; no firm D call. The source is an adult who received the AZD1222 COVID-19 vaccine. CDR3 DNA: TGTGCCAGCAGTGAAATAGGATACCGCGAGACCCAGTACTTC. This sequence encodes CASSEIGYRETQYF.